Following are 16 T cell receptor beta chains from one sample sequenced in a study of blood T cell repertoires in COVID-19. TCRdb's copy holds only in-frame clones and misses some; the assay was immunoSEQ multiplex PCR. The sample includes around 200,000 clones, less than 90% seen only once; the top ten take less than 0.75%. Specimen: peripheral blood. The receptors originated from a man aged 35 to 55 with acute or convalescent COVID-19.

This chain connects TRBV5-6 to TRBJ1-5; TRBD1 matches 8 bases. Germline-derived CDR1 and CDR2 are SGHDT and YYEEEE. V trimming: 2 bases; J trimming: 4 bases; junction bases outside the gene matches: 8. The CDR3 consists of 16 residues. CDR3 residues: CASSFWTGRRNQPQHF. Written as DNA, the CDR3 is TGTGCCAGCAGCTTCTGGACAGGGCGACGTAATCAGCCCCAGCATTTT.

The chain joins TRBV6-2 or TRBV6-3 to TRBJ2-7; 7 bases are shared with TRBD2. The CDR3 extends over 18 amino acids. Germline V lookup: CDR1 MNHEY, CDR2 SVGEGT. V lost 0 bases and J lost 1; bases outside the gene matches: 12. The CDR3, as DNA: TGTGCCAGCAGTTACTCGATCTGGGCAGCGGGGACGTCCTACGAGCAGTACTTC. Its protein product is CASSYSIWAAGTSYEQYF.

The CDR3 protein is CASSLEVAGDVPTEAFF. The CDR3 DNA reads as TGCGCCAGCAGCTTGGAAGTGGCGGGGGACGTGCCCACTGAAGCTTTCTTT. The V and J genes are TRBV5-1 and TRBJ1-1; a weak D match, TRBD1 (5 bases). Germline-derived CDR1 and CDR2 are SGHRS and YFSETQ. The CDR3 is 17 residues long. Trimming removed 0 bases at V and 4 bases at J, with 19 bases between.

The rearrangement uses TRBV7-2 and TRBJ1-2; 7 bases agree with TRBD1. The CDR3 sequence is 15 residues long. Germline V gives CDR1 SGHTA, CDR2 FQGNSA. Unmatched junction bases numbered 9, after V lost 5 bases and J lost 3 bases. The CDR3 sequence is CASSGRQGLYYGYTF. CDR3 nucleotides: TGTGCCAGCAGCGGACGACAGGGTTTGTACTATGGCTACACCTTC.

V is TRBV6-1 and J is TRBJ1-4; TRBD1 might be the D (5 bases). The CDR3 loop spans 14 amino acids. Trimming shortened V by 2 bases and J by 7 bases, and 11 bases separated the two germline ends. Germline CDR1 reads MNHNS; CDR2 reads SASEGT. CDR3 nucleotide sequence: TGTGCCAGCAGTGAAACCAGGGATGGTGAAAAACTGTTTTTT. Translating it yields CASSETRDGEKLFF.

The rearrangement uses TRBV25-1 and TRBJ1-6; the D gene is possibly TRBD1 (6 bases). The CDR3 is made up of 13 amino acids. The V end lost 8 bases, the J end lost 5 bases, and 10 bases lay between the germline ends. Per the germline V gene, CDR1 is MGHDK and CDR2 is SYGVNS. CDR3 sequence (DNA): TGTGCCAGCCATACAGGGAATAATTCACCCCTCCACTTT. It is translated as CASHTGNNSPLHF.

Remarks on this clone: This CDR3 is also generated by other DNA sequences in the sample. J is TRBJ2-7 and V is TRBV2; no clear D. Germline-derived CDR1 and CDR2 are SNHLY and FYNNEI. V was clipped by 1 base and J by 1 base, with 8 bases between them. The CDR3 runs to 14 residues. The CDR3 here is CASSEGPGSYEQYF. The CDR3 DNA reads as TGTGCCAGCAGTGAAGGGCCAGGTTCCTACGAGCAGTACTTC.

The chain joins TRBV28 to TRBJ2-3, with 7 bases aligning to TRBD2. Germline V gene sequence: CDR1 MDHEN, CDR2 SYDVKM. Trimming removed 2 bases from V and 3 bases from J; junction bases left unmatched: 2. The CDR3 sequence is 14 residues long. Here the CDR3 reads CASSLDGGTDTQYF. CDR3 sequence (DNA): TGTGCCAGCAGTTTAGACGGGGGGACAGATACGCAGTATTTT.

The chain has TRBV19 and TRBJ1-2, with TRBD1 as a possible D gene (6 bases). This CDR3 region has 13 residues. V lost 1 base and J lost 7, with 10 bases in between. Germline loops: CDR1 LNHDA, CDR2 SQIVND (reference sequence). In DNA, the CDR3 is TGTGCCAGTAGTATAGCAGGGGAATTTGGCTACACCTTC. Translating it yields CASSIAGEFGYTF.

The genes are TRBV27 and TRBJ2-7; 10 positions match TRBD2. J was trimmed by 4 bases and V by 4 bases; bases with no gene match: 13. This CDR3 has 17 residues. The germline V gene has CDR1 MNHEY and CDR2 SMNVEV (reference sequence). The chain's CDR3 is CASSYTSGTSRPYEQYF. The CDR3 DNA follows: TGTGCCAGCAGTTATACTAGCGGGACCTCTAGACCGTACGAGCAGTACTTC.

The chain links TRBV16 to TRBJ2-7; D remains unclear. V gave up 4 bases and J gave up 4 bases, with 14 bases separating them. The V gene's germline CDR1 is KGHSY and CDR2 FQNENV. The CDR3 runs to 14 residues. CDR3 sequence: CASSPSHSSYEQYF. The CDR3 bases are TGTGCCAGCAGCCCCTCACACAGTTCTTACGAGCAGTACTTC.

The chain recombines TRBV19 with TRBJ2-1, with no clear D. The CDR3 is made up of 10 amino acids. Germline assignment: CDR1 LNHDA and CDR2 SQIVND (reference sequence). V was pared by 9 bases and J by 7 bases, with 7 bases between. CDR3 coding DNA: TGTGCCAGAAGCCTTAATGAGCAGTTCTTC. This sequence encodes CARSLNEQFF.

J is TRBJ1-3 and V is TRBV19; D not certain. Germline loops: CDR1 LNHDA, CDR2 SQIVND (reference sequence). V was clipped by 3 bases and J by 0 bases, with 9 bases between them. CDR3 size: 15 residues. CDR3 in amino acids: CASSMLLSSGNTIYF. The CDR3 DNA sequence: TGTGCCAGTAGTATGCTGTTGAGCTCTGGAAACACCATATATTTT.

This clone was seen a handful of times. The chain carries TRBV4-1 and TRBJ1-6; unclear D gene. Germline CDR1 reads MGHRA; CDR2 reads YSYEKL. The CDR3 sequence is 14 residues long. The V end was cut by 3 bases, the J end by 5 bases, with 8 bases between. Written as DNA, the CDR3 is TGCGCCAGCAGCCAGGAGAACCATAATTCACCCCTCCACTTT. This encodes CASSQENHNSPLHF.

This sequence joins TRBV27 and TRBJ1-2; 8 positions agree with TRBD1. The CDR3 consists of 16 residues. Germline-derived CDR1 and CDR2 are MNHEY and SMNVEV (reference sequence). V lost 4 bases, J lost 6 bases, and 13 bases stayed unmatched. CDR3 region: CASSWRRTGTMDGYTF. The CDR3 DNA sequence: TGTGCCAGCAGTTGGAGGAGGACAGGGACTATGGATGGCTACACCTTC.

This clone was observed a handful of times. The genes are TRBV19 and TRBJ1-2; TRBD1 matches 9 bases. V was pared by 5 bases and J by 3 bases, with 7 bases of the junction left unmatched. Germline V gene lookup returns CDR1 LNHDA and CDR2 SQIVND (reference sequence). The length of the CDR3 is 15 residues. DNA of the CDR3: TGTGCCAGTAGTTCGCAAAGACAGGGGGACTATGGCTACACCTTC. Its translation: CASSSQRQGDYGYTF.